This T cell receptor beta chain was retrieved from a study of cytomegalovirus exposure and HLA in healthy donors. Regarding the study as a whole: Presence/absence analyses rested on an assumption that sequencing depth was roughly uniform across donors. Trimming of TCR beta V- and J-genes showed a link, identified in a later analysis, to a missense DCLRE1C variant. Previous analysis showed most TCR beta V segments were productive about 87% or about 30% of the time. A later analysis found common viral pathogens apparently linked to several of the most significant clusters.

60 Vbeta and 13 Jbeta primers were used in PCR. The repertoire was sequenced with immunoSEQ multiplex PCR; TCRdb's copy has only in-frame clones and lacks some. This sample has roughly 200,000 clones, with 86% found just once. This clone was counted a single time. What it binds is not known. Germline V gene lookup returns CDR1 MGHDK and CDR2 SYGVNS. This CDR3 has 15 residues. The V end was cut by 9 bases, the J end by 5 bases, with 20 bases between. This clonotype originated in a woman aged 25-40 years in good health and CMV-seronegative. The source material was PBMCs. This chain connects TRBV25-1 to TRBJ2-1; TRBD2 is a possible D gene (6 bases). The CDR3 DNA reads TGTGCCAGTCAATTCGGAGGGATAATAGACAATGAGCAGTTCTTC. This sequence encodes CASQFGGIIDNEQFF.